This TCR beta chain is drawn from a study of cytomegalovirus exposure and HLA in healthy donors. In its sample, this clone was seen a few times. The germline V gene encodes CDR1 KGHSH and CDR2 LQKENI. This CDR3 has 15 residues. V lost 3 bases to trimming and J lost 2 bases, with 10 bases between them. PCR primers comprised 60 Vbeta and 13 Jbeta primers. Repertoires were generated with immunoSEQ multiplex PCR, while TCRdb's copy carries only in-frame clones and drops some. Of hundreds of thousands of clones listed, over 75% are singletons. The chain recombines TRBV18 with TRBJ2-2; D gene uncertain. The receptor's source is a young man in good health and CMV-seronegative. Sequencing input: PBMCs. The CDR3 here is CASSPEQRNTGELFF. DNA for the CDR3: TGTGCCAGCTCACCCGAACAGAGAAACACCGGGGAGCTGTTTTTT.